The 8 T cell receptor beta chains below come from one sample, sequenced in a study of response to subunit inactivated influenza vaccine (dated by TCRdb to 2016 to 2018). Library creation used RT-PCR. For sequencing, an Illumina HiSeq 2500 was employed. In-frame beta chains were kept once TCRdb had trimmed the public reads at Q25 with fastp and called clones with MiXCR. When rows share a CDR3 protein, they turn into one entry using the most common DNA and genes. Recorded for this sample are hundreds of thousands of distinct CDR3 sequences; over 9% of them occurred a single time. The ten most abundant clones make up roughly 9.6% of the sample. The same data also contributed to another study, on T cells expressing NK-cell markers. In that second paper, the authors write: TCR beta cDNA libraries were prepared using 5'RACE template switching, which introduced a universal primer site and unique molecular identifiers.

The material was PBMCs from blood, obtained on the day of vaccination. Source of these receptors: a man aged 50 to 59 who received an inactivated influenza vaccine. Donor details come from another sample of the same person, matched by shared clones.

This clonotype has a handful of counts. The V gene is TRBV2, the J gene TRBJ2-7; no firm D call. There are 13 residues in the CDR3. CDR1 is SNHLY, CDR2 FYNNEI, per germline. Trimming cost V 7 bases and J 0 bases, with 10 bases left between them. Written as DNA, the CDR3 is TGTGCCAGCAATGGGTTTCGCTCCTACGAGCAGTACTTC. This translates into CASNGFRSYEQYF.

The sample holds a few counts of this clonotype. This chain uses TRBV5-1 with TRBJ2-1; TRBD2 aligns across 11 bases. Looked up from germline, CDR1 is SGHRS and CDR2 is YFSETQ. The CDR3 totals 16 residues. With V trimmed by 4 bases and J by 3 bases, 6 bases remained unmatched. CDR3 residues: CASSGLAGGIYNEQFF. CDR3 nucleotide sequence: TGCGCCAGCAGCGGCTTAGCGGGAGGGATCTACAATGAGCAGTTCTTC.

This clonotype showed up just a few times. The chain couples TRBV24-1 to TRBJ2-3; D is perhaps TRBD2 (6 bases). Germline CDR1 reads KGHDR; CDR2 reads SFDVKD. The CDR3 has 14 residues. Trimming left V 7 bases short and J 3 bases short, with 13 bases between. This CDR3 is CATSAGTWTDTQYF. CDR3 DNA sequence: TGTGCCACCAGCGCGGGAACTTGGACAGATACGCAGTATTTT.

This clonotype was observed a handful of times. The genes are TRBV7-2 and TRBJ2-7; 12 nucleotides line up with TRBD2. The ends lost 0 bases at V and 3 bases at J; junction bases unmatched: 3. From germline, CDR1 is SGHTA and CDR2 FQGNSA. This CDR3 has 16 amino acids. The CDR3 loop reads CASSLAASGRDYEQYF. The CDR3 coding sequence is TGTGCCAGCAGCTTAGCTGCTAGCGGGAGGGACTACGAGCAGTACTTC.

This clonotype showed up many times. The gene calls are TRBV6-1 and TRBJ1-2, with 7 bases aligning to TRBD1. The CDR3 consists of 15 residues. Losses at the gene ends were 2 bases for V and 8 bases for J; bases not matched to a gene: 11. From germline, CDR1 is MNHNS and CDR2 SASEGT. This CDR3 is CASSEILLTGKGYTF. CDR3 in DNA: TGTGCCAGCAGTGAAATTTTATTGACAGGGAAAGGCTACACCTTC.

The chain combines TRBV20-1 with TRBJ1-6; TRBD1 matches at 9 bases. This CDR3 is 14 amino acids long. CDR1 DFQATT and CDR2 SNEGSKA come from the germline V gene (reference sequence). V was pared by 6 bases and J by 6 bases, with 6 bases of the junction left unmatched. DNA of the CDR3: TGCAGTGCACGGACAGGGGCGATTAATTCACCCCTCCACTTT. Translating it yields CSARTGAINSPLHF.

This clonotype was seen at least ten times. The chain recombines TRBV5-1 with TRBJ2-5; D gene ambiguous. Per germline, CDR1 SGHRS and CDR2 YFSETQ. The CDR3 has 14 residues. Trimming took off 4 bases at V and 4 bases at J, with 14 bases between the two ends. The CDR3 sequence: CASSPGPPVETQYF. Written as DNA, the CDR3 is TGCGCCAGCAGCCCTGGCCCTCCGGTAGAGACCCAGTACTTC.

The chain employs TRBV5-1 and TRBJ1-1; D gene uncertain. Deletions cut 4 bases from V and 1 base from J, with 11 bases between. CDR3 length equals 14 residues. Per the germline V gene, CDR1 is SGHRS and CDR2 is YFSETQ. CDR3 coding DNA: TGCGCCAGCAGCCCCCACCTTGGGAACACTGAAGCTTTCTTT. Its protein product is CASSPHLGNTEAFF.